The clone carrying this T cell receptor (beta chain) was seen more than once but under ten times. The CDR3 runs to 12 residues. Trimming took 5 bases from V and 7 from J, leaving 8 bases between them. From germline, CDR1 is MNHEY and CDR2 SVGEGT. The sample originates from a study of regulatory T cells in long-lasting Graves disease. The time point denotes: newly diagnosed GD, antithyroid drugs for less than 3 months. Following extraction of RNA from PBMCs, that RNA was used to make the TCR library. With iRepertoire HTBI primers and Arm-PCR of CDR3 regions, TCR beta libraries were built. TCRdb used MiXCR to reprocess the multiplex PCR reads, holding one entry per CDR3 protein. The sample has roughly 510,000 distinct CDR3 sequences; 15% to 20% are singletons. The sample also formed part of further work on T cells in Graves' hyperthyroidism and ophthalmopathy. That paper states: Researchers barred patients who had uncontrolled infection, other autoimmune disease, pregnancy or lactation. With the HTBI primer set, the TCR CDR3 went through a first round of RT-PCR.

The sample here was peripheral blood mononuclear cells (PBMCs), taken at new diagnosis, from a patient treated with antithyroid drugs. The rearrangement joins TRBV6-2 or TRBV6-3 to TRBJ1-4; D gene uncertain. The sequence came from a man between 18 and 29 years old with Graves disease. The CDR3 reads CASSGNGEKLFF. In DNA form, the CDR3 reads TGTGCCAGCAGTGGGAATGGTGAAAAACTGTTTTTT.